This TCR beta chain was captured by sequencing in a study of T-cell reconstitution after alpha-beta-depleted transplantation in children. Unique molecular identifiers were used in preparing the TCRbeta library. One entry per CDR3 protein results from TCRdb running MiXCR on the PCR reads. The sample comprises about 980,000 distinct CDR3 sequences, less than 30% of which are singletons, and more than 25% rests with the top ten. Comments on this clonotype: Its antigen is unidentified.

Findings of the study overall: Where some patients showed high TCRbeta diversity at day 60, it came from recipient T cells and thymic progenitors that had survived. T-cell counts and diversity at one year post-transplant came mainly from newly produced T cells. There were reportedly several hundred expanded graft clones from which alpha-beta T cells came about two months after transplant.

This CDR3 spans 16 amino acids. V was clipped by 0 bases and J by 6 bases, with 16 bases between them. Germline V gives CDR1 MNHEY, CDR2 SMNVEV (reference sequence). The TCR sequence derives from a boy in the first two years of life who had a stem cell transplant for SCID, so the T cells may come from the graft donor. The J gene is TRBJ2-3, the V gene TRBV27; D unclear. This specimen consisted of PBMCs, mostly from graft donor cells, obtained 360 days after TCRalphabeta/CD19-depleted stem cell transplant. The CDR3 loop reads CASSLSGIVSSDTQYF. CDR3 sequence (DNA): TGTGCCAGCAGTTTATCGGGGATAGTAAGTTCGGATACGCAGTATTTT.